The 18 T cell receptor beta chains reported below all come from one sample, sequenced in a study of OX40 agonist ivuxolimab in advanced cancers. The data were produced by immunoSEQ multiplex PCR, yet TCRdb's version contains in-frame clones alone and is incomplete. The sample records 45,000 to 65,000 clones, around 86% being singletons. The source material was CD4+ or CD8+ T cells sorted from blood, sampled in a trial of the OX40 agonist ivuxolimab. The source of these receptors is an adult with an advanced solid tumor such as melanoma, head and neck, liver or kidney cancer.

The J gene is TRBJ2-3, the V gene TRBV7-9, with 9 bases that match TRBD2. The CDR3 totals 17 residues. V lost 5 bases, J lost 2 bases, and 11 bases stayed unmatched. Germline CDR1 is SEHNR and CDR2 is FQNEAQ (reference sequence). The CDR3 DNA sequence: TGTGCCAGCAGCCCGGGCGGCGGGAGGGGGCCCACAGATACGCAGTATTTT. Translation gives CASSPGGGRGPTDTQYF.

The genes are TRBV5-6 and TRBJ1-4; 10 bases match TRBD1. The V segment lost 4 bases and the J segment 5 bases; nucleotides outside the gene matches: 8. Germline V gene data show CDR1 as SGHDT and CDR2 as YYEEEE. CDR3 length: 16 amino acids. CDR3 bases: TGTGCCAGCAGCCTTACCCTGGACAGGGGGAATGAAAAACTGTTTTTT. Its protein is CASSLTLDRGNEKLFF.

The rearrangement links TRBV6-6 to TRBJ1-2; tentatively, D is TRBD1 (5 bases). This CDR3 region has 15 residues. Trimming removed 4 bases from V and 4 bases from J, with 16 bases in between. Germline CDR1 MNHNY, CDR2 SVGAGI (reference sequence). Here the CDR3 reads CASSSQTPGGYGYTF. CDR3 bases: TGTGCCAGCAGTTCCCAGACTCCGGGGGGCTATGGCTACACCTTC.

This clone was seen only once. This chain connects TRBV7-2 to TRBJ2-5; TRBD2 aligns across 13 bases. Germline CDR1 reads SGHTA; CDR2 reads FQGNSA. Trimming at V came to 6 bases and at J to 5 bases, leaving 3 bases not matched to a gene. The CDR3 is 14 amino acids. CDR3 residues: CASRLAGGGETQYF. The CDR3 DNA follows: TGTGCCAGCAGACTAGCGGGAGGGGGGGAGACCCAGTACTTC.

Written as DNA, the CDR3 is TGCGCCAGCAGCTCCTCACTAGCGGGGGGAACAGATACGCAGTATTTT. Translated, it gives CASSSSLAGGTDTQYF. This chain uses TRBV5-1 with TRBJ2-3; 12 positions agree with TRBD2. In germline, CDR1 is SGHRS, CDR2 YFSETQ. This CDR3 has 16 residues. The J segment lost 3 bases and the V segment lost 3 bases, leaving 5 bases of the junction unmatched.

This clone was counted only a few times. J is TRBJ1-5 and V is TRBV15; the D is unclear. The germline V gene has CDR1 LNHNV and CDR2 YYDKDF (reference sequence). This CDR3 has 15 residues. V lost 0 bases and J 4 bases, leaving 10 bases between the germline ends. The chain's CDR3 is CATSRDLQGNQPQHF. DNA for the CDR3: TGTGCCACCAGCAGAGATTTGCAAGGGAATCAGCCCCAGCATTTT.

The chain has TRBV27 and TRBJ2-5, with TRBD2 identical over 9 bases. V was clipped by 2 bases and J by 2 bases; unmatched bases: 6. From germline, CDR1 is MNHEY and CDR2 SMNVEV (reference sequence). This CDR3 region has 16 residues. The CDR3 DNA reads TGTGCCAGCAGTTTACTCAGGACTAGCGAACAAGAGACCCAGTACTTC. Translating it yields CASSLLRTSEQETQYF.

The chain recombines TRBV11-2 with TRBJ2-5; D might be TRBD1 (5 bases). The germline gives CDR1 SGHAT, CDR2 FQNNGV. The CDR3 sequence is 17 residues long. V lost 5 bases and J lost 2, with 21 bases in between. Here the CDR3 reads CASSRFGADFFQETQYF. The DNA for the CDR3 is TGTGCCAGCAGCCGTTTTGGGGCAGATTTTTTTCAAGAGACCCAGTACTTC.

V usage is TRBV28 and J usage is TRBJ1-5; the D gene is possibly TRBD1 (6 bases). CDR3 length: 17 amino acids. V shed 6 bases and J shed 2 bases, with 20 bases lying between them. Germline values: CDR1 MDHEN, CDR2 SYDVKM. CDR3: CASSLPGRGGGNQPQHF. The DNA for the CDR3 is TGTGCCAGCAGCCTCCCTGGTCGGGGGGGCGGCAATCAGCCCCAGCATTTT.

V gene TRBV7-2 combines with J gene TRBJ1-5; TRBD1 might be the D (6 bases). Trimming cost V 5 bases and J 11 bases, with 19 bases left between them. This CDR3 contains 14 residues. The germline CDR1 and CDR2 sequences are SGHTA and FQGNSA. CDR3 residues: CASSPRQAPVAQHF. The CDR3 DNA sequence: TGTGCCAGCAGCCCCCGACAGGCCCCTGTAGCCCAGCATTTT. Based on the CDR3 plus reference TRBV7-2 and TRBJ1-5, the full variable domain is GAGVSQSPSNKVTEKGKDVELRCDPISGHTALYWYRQSLGQGLEFLIYFQGNSAPDKSGLPSDRFSAERTGGSVSTLTIQRTQQEDSAVYLCASSPRQAPVAQHFGDGTRLSIL.

The chain carries TRBV20-1 and TRBJ2-5; no definite D call. The CDR3 runs 11 residues. Germline V CDR1 and CDR2: DFQATT, SNEGSKA (reference sequence). Trimming removed 5 bases from V and 3 bases from J, with 7 bases in between. In nucleotides, the CDR3 is TGCAGTGCTCCCAGGAAAGAGACCCAGTACTTC. As protein: CSAPRKETQYF.

This chain links TRBV6-5 with TRBJ1-1; D remains ambiguous. This CDR3 is 12 amino acids long. Germline CDR1 is MNHEY and CDR2 is SVGAGI. V dropped 8 bases and J dropped 0 bases, with 7 bases sitting between them. The DNA for the CDR3 is TGTGCCAGCGGCCGAGTGAACACTGAAGCTTTCTTT. Translating it yields CASGRVNTEAFF.

The V call is TRBV14, the J call TRBJ2-3; D is unclear. Trimming shortened V by 4 bases and J by 5 bases, and 7 bases separated the two germline ends. Germline values: CDR1 SGHDN, CDR2 FVKESK. The CDR3 is 12 residues long. As DNA, the CDR3 is TGTGCCAGCAGCCCCGAAGGAGATACGCAGTATTTT. As protein: CASSPEGDTQYF.

This chain uses TRBV5-8 with TRBJ2-2; no clear D. Trimming pared 7 bases from V and 0 bases from J, leaving 19 bases between. This CDR3 comprises 17 residues. Germline values: CDR1 SGHTS, CDR2 YDEGEE. Written as DNA, the CDR3 is TGTGCCAGCCTCCTTGCTTTGATGACAACGAACACCGGGGAGCTGTTTTTT. Its translation: CASLLALMTTNTGELFF.

V is TRBV6-6 and J is TRBJ1-5; weak D call: TRBD1 (6 bases). The V gene lost 7 bases and the J gene lost 4 bases, with 17 bases spanning the gap. This CDR3 has 15 amino acids. Germline V gene lookup returns CDR1 MNHNY and CDR2 SVGAGI (reference sequence). The CDR3 DNA is TGTGCCAGCAATCCGTCGGGGGGCTCGAATCAGCCCCAGCATTTT. It yields the protein CASNPSGGSNQPQHF.

J is TRBJ2-5 and V is TRBV7-9, with 7 positions matching TRBD2. The tail of the sequence fits TRBJ2-7 better, so the J call may be wrong. Germline loops: CDR1 SEHNR, CDR2 FQNEAQ (reference sequence). The CDR3 is 15 amino acids. CDR3 in DNA: TGTGCCAGCAGCCCCCCCAGCGGGGCTTCCTACGAGCAGTACTTC. Amino acid sequence: CASSPPSGASYEQYF.

The chain couples TRBV18 to TRBJ1-5, with 9 bases fitting TRBD1. CDR3 length: 14 amino acids. With 2 bases clipped from V and 7 bases from J, the junction kept 3 bases outside the gene matches. Germline CDR1 KGHSH, CDR2 LQKENI. The CDR3, as DNA: TGTGCCAGCTCACCAGACAGGGGGGGACAGCCCCAGCATTTT. Translating gives CASSPDRGGQPQHF.

This sequence joins TRBV30 and TRBJ1-1; possibly TRBD1 for D (5 bases). The CDR3 contains 11 residues. V gave up 5 bases and J gave up 5 bases, with 9 bases separating them. Germline CDR1 and CDR2: GTSNPN and SVGIG (reference sequence). The CDR3 sequence is CAWRGSTEAFF. The CDR3 DNA is TGTGCCTGGCGGGGGAGTACTGAAGCTTTCTTT.